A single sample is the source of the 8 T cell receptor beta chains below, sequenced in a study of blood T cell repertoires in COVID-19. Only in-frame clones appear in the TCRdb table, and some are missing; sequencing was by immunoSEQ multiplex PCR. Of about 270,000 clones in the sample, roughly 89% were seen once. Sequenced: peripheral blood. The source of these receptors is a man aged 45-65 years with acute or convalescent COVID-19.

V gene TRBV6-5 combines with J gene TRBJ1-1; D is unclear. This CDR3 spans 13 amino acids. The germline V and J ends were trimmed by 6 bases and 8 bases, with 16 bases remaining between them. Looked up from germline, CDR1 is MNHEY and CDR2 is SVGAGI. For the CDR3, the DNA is TGTGCCAGCAGACCCGGCCCACCCGGGGAAGCTTTCTTT. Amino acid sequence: CASRPGPPGEAFF.

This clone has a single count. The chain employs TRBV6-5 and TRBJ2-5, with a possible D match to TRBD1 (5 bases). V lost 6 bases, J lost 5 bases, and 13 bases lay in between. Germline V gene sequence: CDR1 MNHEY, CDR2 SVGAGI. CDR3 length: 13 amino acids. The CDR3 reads CASRIGVLETQYF. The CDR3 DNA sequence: TGTGCCAGCAGGATAGGGGTTCTCGAGACCCAGTACTTC.

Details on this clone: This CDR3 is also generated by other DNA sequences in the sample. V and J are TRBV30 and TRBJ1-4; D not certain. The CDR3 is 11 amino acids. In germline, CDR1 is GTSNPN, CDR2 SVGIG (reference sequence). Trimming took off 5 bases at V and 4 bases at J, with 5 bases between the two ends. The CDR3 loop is CAWGRNEKLFF. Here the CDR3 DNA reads TGTGCCTGGGGTCGTAATGAAAAACTGTTTTTT.

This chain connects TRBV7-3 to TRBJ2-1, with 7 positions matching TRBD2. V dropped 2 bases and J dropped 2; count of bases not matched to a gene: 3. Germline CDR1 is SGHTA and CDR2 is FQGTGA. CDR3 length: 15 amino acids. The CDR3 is CASSLGGGPYNEQFF. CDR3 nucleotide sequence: TGTGCCAGCAGCTTAGGCGGGGGACCCTACAATGAGCAGTTCTTC.

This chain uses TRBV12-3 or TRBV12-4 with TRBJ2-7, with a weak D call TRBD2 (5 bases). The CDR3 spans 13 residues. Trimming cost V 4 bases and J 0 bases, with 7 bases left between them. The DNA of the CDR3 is TGTGCCAGCAGTTCTGGGAGCTCCTACGAGCAGTACTTC. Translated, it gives CASSSGSSYEQYF.

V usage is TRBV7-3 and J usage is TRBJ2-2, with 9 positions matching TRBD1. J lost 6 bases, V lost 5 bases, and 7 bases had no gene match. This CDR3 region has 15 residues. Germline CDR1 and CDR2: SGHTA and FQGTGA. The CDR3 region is CASSPGQGNAGELFF. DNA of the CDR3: TGTGCCAGCAGCCCCGGACAGGGGAATGCCGGGGAGCTGTTTTTT.

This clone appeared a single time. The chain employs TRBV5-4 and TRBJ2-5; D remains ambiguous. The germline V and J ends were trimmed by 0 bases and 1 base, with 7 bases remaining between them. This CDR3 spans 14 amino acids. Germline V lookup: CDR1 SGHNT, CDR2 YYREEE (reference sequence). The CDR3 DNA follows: TGTGCCAGCAGCTTGGTGGGCAGCCAAGAGACCCAGTACTTC. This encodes CASSLVGSQETQYF.

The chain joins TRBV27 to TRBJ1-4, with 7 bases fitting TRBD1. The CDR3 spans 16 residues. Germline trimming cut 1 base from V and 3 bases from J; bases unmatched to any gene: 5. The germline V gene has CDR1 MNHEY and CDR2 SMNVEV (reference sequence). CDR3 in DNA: TGTGCCAGCAGTTTATTCCCGGGACAGTCTAATGAAAAACTGTTTTTT. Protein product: CASSLFPGQSNEKLFF.